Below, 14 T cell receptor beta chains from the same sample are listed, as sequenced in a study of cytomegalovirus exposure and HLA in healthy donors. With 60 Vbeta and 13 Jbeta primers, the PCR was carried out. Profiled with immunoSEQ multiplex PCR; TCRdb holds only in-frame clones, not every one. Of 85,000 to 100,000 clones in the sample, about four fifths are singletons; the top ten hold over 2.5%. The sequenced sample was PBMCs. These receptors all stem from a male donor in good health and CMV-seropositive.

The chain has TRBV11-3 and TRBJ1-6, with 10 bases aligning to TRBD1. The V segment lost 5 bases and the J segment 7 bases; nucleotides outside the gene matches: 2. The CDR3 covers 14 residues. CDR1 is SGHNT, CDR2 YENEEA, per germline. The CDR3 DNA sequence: TGTGCCAGCAGCCGGGACAGGGGAAATTCACCCCTCCACTTT. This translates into CASSRDRGNSPLHF.

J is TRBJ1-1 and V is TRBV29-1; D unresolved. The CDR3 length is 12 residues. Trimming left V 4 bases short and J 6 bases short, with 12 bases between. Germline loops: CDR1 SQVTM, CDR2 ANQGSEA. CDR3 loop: CSVAGRRAEAFF. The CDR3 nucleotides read TGCAGCGTTGCGGGCCGGAGGGCTGAAGCTTTCTTT.

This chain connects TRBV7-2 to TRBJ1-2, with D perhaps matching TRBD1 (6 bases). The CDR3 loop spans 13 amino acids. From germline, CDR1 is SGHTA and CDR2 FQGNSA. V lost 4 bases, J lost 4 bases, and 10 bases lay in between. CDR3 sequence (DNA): TGTGCCAGCAGCTCACCGGACAGCTATGGCTACACCTTC. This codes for CASSSPDSYGYTF.

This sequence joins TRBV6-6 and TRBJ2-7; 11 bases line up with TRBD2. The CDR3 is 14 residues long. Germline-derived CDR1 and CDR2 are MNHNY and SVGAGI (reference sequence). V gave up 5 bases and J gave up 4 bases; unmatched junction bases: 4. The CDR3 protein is CASSKTSGAYEQYF. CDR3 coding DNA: TGTGCCAGCAGTAAGACTAGCGGGGCGTACGAGCAGTACTTC.

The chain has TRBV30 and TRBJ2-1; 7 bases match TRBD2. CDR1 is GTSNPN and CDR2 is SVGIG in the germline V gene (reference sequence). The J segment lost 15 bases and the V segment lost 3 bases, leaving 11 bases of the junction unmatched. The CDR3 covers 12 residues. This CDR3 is CAWSSPSGVRFF. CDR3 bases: TGTGCCTGGAGCTCTCCTAGCGGAGTTCGGTTCTTC.

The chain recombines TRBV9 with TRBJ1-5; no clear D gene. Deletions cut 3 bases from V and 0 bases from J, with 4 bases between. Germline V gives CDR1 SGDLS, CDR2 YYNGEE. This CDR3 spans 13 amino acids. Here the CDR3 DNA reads TGTGCCAGCAGCGCGGTTAGCAATCAGCCCCAGCATTTT. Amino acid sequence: CASSAVSNQPQHF.

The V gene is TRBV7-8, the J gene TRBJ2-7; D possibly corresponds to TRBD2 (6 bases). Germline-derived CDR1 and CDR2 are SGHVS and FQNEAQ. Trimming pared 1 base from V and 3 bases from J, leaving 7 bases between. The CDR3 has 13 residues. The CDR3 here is CASSLGDFYEQYF. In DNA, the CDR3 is TGTGCCAGCAGCTTAGGGGACTTCTACGAGCAGTACTTC.

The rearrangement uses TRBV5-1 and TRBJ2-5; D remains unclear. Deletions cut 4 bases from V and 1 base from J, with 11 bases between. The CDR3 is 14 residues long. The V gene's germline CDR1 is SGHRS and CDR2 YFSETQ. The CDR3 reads CASSQRRGQETQYF. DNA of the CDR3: TGCGCCAGCAGCCAAAGGAGAGGCCAAGAGACCCAGTACTTC. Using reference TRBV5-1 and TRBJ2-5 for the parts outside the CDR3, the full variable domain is KAGVTQTPRYLIKTRGQQVTLSCSPISGHRSVSWYQQTPGQGLQFLFEYFSETQRNKGNFPGRFSGRQFSNSRSEMNVSTLELGDSALYLCASSQRRGQETQYFGPGTRLLVL.

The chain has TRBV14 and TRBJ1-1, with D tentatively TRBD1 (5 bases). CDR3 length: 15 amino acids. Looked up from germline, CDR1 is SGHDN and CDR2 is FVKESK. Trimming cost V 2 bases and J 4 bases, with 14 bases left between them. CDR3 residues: CASSQLGGVGTEAFF. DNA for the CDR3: TGTGCCAGCAGCCAACTAGGAGGGGTTGGCACTGAAGCTTTCTTT.

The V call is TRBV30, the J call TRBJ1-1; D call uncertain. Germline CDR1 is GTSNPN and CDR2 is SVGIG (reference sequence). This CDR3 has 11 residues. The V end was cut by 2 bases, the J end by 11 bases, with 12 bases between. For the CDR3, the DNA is TGTGCCTGGAGTAGGAGCTGGTCGGCTTTCTTT. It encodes CAWSRSWSAFF.

As DNA, the CDR3 is TGTGCCAGCAGTTCCGTCCCCTATGGGCAGTATTTT. Translating gives CASSSVPYGQYF. The chain recombines TRBV27 with TRBJ2-3, with no clear D. With 4 bases removed from V and 11 bases from J, the gap between germline ends came to 13 bases. The CDR3 has 12 amino acids. Germline V gene lookup returns CDR1 MNHEY and CDR2 SMNVEV (reference sequence).

The CDR3 region has the DNA TGCGCCAGCAGCCTTCGGGGGGGCCAAGAGACCCAGTACTTC. Protein product: CASSLRGGQETQYF. The V and J genes are TRBV4-1 and TRBJ2-5; 8 bases map to TRBD2. The CDR3 runs 14 residues. Germline V gene data show CDR1 as MGHRA and CDR2 as YSYEKL. Trimming took 4 bases from V and 1 from J; bases not matched to a gene: 2.

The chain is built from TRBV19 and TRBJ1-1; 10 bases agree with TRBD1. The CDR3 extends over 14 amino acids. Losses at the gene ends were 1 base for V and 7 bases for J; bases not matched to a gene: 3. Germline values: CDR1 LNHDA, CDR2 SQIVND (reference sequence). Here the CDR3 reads CASSIGTGGGEAFF. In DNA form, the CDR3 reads TGTGCCAGTAGTATAGGGACAGGGGGTGGTGAAGCTTTCTTT.

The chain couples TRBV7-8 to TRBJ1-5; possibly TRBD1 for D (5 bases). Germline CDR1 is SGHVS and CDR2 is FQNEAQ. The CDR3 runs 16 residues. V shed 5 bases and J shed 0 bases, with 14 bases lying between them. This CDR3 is CASSPRQSDSNQPQHF. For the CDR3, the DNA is TGTGCCAGCAGCCCCCGACAGTCCGATAGCAATCAGCCCCAGCATTTT.